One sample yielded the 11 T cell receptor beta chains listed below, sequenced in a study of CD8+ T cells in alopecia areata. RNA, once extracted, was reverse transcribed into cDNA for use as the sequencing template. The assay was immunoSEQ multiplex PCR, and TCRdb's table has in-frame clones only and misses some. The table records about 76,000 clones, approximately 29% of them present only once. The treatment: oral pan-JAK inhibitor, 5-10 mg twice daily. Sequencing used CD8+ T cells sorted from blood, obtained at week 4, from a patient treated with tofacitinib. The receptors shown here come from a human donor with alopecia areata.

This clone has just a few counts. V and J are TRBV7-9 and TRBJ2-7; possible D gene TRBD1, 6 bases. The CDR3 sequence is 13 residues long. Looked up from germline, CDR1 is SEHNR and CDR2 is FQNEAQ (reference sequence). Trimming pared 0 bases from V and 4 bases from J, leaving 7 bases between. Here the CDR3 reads CASSLARGYEQYF. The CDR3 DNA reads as TGTGCCAGCAGCTTAGCCAGGGGTTACGAGCAGTACTTC.

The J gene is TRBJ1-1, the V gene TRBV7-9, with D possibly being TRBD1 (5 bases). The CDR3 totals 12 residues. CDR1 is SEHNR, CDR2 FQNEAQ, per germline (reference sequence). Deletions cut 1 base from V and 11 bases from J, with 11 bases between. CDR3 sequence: CASSLEGREAFF. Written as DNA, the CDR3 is TGTGCCAGCAGCTTAGAGGGCAGGGAGGCTTTCTTT.

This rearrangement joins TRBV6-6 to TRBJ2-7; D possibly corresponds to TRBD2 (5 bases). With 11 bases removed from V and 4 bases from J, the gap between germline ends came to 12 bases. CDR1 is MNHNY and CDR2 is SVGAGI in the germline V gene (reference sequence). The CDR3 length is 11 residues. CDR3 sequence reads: CACRTGYEQYF. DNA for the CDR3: TGTGCCTGCCGGACGGGGTACGAGCAGTACTTC.

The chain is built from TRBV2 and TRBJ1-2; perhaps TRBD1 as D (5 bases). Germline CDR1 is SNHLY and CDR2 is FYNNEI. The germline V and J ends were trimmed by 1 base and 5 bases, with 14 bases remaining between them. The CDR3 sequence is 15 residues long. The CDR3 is CASSEVNPGEYGYTF. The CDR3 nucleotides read TGTGCCAGCAGTGAAGTGAATCCGGGGGAATATGGCTACACCTTC.

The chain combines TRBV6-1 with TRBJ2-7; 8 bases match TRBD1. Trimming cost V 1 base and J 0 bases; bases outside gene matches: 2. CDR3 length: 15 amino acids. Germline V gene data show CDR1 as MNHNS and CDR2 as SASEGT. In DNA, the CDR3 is TGTGCCAGCAGTGAAGGGACAGGGCTCTCCTACGAGCAGTACTTC. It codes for CASSEGTGLSYEQYF.

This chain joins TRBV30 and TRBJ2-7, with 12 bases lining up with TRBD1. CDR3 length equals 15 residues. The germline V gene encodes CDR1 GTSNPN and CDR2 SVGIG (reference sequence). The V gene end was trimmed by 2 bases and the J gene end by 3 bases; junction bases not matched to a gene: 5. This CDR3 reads CAWSRGTGGNYEQYF. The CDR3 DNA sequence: TGTGCCTGGAGTAGAGGGACAGGGGGCAACTACGAGCAGTACTTC.

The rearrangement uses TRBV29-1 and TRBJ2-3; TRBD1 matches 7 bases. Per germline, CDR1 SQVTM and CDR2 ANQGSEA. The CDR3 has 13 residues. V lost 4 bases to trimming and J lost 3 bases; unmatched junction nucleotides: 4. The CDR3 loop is CSVGNRGTDTQYF. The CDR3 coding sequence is TGCAGCGTTGGGAACAGGGGAACAGATACGCAGTATTTT.

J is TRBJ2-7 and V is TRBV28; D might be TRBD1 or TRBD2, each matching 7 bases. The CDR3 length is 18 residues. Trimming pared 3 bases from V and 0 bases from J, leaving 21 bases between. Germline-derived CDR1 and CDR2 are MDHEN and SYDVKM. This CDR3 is CASSFPAGGRGGSYEQYF. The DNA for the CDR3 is TGTGCCAGCAGTTTCCCCGCGGGCGGCAGGGGGGGCTCCTACGAGCAGTACTTC. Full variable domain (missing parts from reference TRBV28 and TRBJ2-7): DVKVTQSSRYLVKRTGEKVFLECVQDMDHENMFWYRQDPGLGLRLIYFSYDVKMKEKGDIPEGYSVSREKKERFSLILESASTNQTSMYLCASSFPAGGRGGSYEQYFGPGTRLTVT.

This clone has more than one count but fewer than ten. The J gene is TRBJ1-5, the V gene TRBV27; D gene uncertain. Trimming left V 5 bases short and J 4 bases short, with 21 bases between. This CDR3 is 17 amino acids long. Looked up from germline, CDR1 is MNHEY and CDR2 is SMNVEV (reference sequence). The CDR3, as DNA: TGTGCCAGCAGTCCGCGTGGTGCGATAGCGGGGAATCAGCCCCAGCATTTT. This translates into CASSPRGAIAGNQPQHF.

For the CDR3, the DNA is TGCGCCAGCAGCCAAGAAACGGCAGTCCCCTCCTACGAGCAGTACTTC. Its translation: CASSQETAVPSYEQYF. The gene calls are TRBV4-1 and TRBJ2-7, with unresolved D. Germline CDR1 and CDR2: MGHRA and YSYEKL. This CDR3 has 16 amino acids. Trimming removed 0 bases at V and 0 bases at J, with 12 bases between.

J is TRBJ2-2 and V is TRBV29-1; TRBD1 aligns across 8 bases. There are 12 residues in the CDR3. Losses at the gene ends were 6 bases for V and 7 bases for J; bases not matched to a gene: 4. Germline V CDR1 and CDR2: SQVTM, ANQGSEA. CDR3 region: CSVATGDGELFF. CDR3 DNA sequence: TGCAGCGTAGCGACAGGGGACGGGGAGCTGTTTTTT.